Below, one T cell receptor beta chain is given with its context. Its antigen is still unknown. It has no much larger one-base neighbor in the sample; base qualities were not kept. This record belongs to a study of human T cells and chemical hapten exposure (dated by TCRdb to the early 2020s). About the study as a whole: For sensitization, 2% DPC in acetone was applied to a roughly 2 cm by roughly 2 cm area of upper inner arm skin. For TCR sequencing, blood came from 25 to 30 alopecia patients at anywhere from one to four time points (pre-sensitization, 2, 6 and 24 weeks). Most of the patients in the cohort were female, and the cohort covered alopecia areata with under or over 50% scalp involvement, alopecia totalis and alopecia universalis. Libraries were pooled for sequencing, and per-sample TCR yields varied mainly because of small differences in library volumes within the pool. Patch testing was done on the upper back using Finn chambers containing 0.01% DPC, and results were scored after 6 days according to International Contact Dermatitis Research Group standards. Peripheral blood TCR repertoire changes were tracked in vivo in alopecia patients during primary and secondary sensitization to the hapten diphenylcyclopropenone (DPC). Throughout the roughly 24-week study period, patients were also given weekly therapeutic DPC doses on the scalp. Blood samples were taken from patients before sensitization (week 0) and at 2, 6 and about 24 weeks after DPC sensitization. Study-wide conclusions, independent of this receptor: Compared with pre-sensitization or healthy control sets, expanded TCRs formed significantly more large CDR3 similarity clusters, which is consistent with antigen-driven responses. Repeated subsampling changed both the strength of the expansion versus patch-test correlation and the threshold at which that correlation became significant. The number of TCRs above 1 in 1000 frequency did not change with DPC sensitization; there was no evidence of global repertoire structure alterations. Alopecia, a presumed autoimmune disease, was present in all patients, so the immune response of the patients might differ from that of healthy individuals. Patch test score was positively correlated with the number of PT1 expanded TCRs, with significance at thresholds 8, 16 and 32 but not at 4.

Library method: RACE. Sequencing relied on a NextSeq 500. Library preparation attached unique molecular identifiers to individual cDNA molecules for quantitative, reproducible TCR counting. Each blood RNA sample was used to sequence both TCR alpha and TCR beta chains. Per the original workflow: Samples had a median of about 96,000 TCRs, with a range from about 23,224 to 750,000. V, J and CDR3 annotation of the TCR reads was performed with the Decombinator software suite. Every sample was subsampled to the same number of TCRs (28,000) for the PS versus PT1 abundance plots. Expanded TCRs were defined as absent before sensitization and observed at least eight times at the 2-week time point. Starting from the raw public reads, TCRdb applied fastp trimming at Q25, assembled clones with MiXCR and retained in-frame beta chains. Every CDR3 protein is listed once, alongside the most common genes and DNA of its rows. The V and J calls follow TCRdb's processing rather than the paper's. In this sample the table shows roughly 100,000 distinct CDR3 sequences, under 35% of which occur a single time. Clones ranked in the top ten supply about 2.9% of the sample.

The time point label of this sample denotes: patch test 3, about 24 weeks after DPC sensitization. The treatment or condition label, read with the paper, signifies: therapeutic diphenylcyclopropenone sensitization with weekly scalp DPC. At each patch-test visit, blood was drawn before the patch test was applied. Eligible patients were aged 18 to 70, diagnosed with alopecia, deemed suitable for DPC therapy, and excluded if pregnant. Unfractionated whole blood was collected in Tempus Blood RNA tubes, and total RNA was extracted from that blood. Sequenced here: whole blood, sampled in connection with sensitization to the hapten diphenylcyclopropenone (DPC). This sequence was found in a man in his forties or fifties with alopecia areata. Some clones in this sample may be carry-over from other donors' samples.

The DNA sequence is as follows: TGTGCCAGCAGCCAAGATCCATTCGGTATGAGTACCCAGTACTTC. It specifies CASSQDPFGMSTQYF. Recombination linked TRBV14 to TRBJ2-5; the D gene remains uncertain. Trimming costs V 0 bases and J 8 bases, and their ends lie 16 bases apart. There are 15 amino acids in the CDR3, from cysteine to phenylalanine inclusive. CDR3 DNA is the only sequence kept; it has 45 bases, read in frame from the first base. CDR1 and CDR2 were assigned from the germline V gene as SGHDN and FVKESK.